This TCR beta chain originates from a study of response to subunit inactivated influenza vaccine. For this clonotype: Its antigen is unidentified.

V lost 2 bases and J lost 4, with 14 bases in between. Looked up from germline, CDR1 is MNHEY and CDR2 is SMNVEV (reference sequence). CDR3 size: 15 residues. Notes on the study in general: After each seasonal influenza vaccination, few new T cells are recruited, the authors suggested.

TCRdb re-called the RT-PCR reads through MiXCR, storing one row per CDR3 protein. The data contain under 850,000 distinct CDR3 sequences, around 18% of them seen just once; the ten biggest clones take up roughly 10%. This TCR was sampled from a man aged 45-65 years who received an inactivated influenza vaccine. Sequenced here: PBMCs from blood, sampled more than 4 days after vaccination. The V call is TRBV27, the J call TRBJ1-2, with D perhaps TRBD1 (5 bases). CDR3 residues: CASSLQQGTIYGYTF. CDR3 nucleotide sequence: TGTGCCAGCAGTTTACAGCAGGGTACGATCTATGGCTACACCTTC.